Listed below are T cell receptor beta chains from one sample, sequenced in a study of blood T cells in healthy people across ages. One entry per CDR3 protein results from TCRdb running MiXCR on the 5' RACE reads. The data hold more than 1,400,000 distinct CDR3 sequences, with about 43% observed a single time. What was sequenced was blood. The receptors were gathered from a woman between 18 and 30 years old in good health. Each CDR3 is given with its conserved first and last residue. D genes are given only for firm matches. The size field is filled for only some rows; it gives once, few, many or a size class.

d_call: .
clone_size: .
j_call: TRBJ1-3
v_call: TRBV4-1
cdr3_nt: TGCGCCAGCAGCCAGTCGAGAGGACCTGGAAACACCATATATTTT
cdr3_aa: CASSQSRGPGNTIYF

d_call: TRBD2
clone_size: .
j_call: TRBJ2-7
v_call: TRBV4-2
cdr3_nt: TGTGCCAGCAGCCAAGAAGGGACTAGCGGGGGGGCGGGCGAGCAGTACTTC
cdr3_aa: CASSQEGTSGGAGEQYF

d_call: .
clone_size: .
j_call: TRBJ1-6
v_call: TRBV9
cdr3_nt: TGTGCCAGCAGCGTAGAAGCGCTTAGGTTTGATTCACCCCCCCACTTT
cdr3_aa: CASSVEALRFDSPPHF

d_call: .
clone_size: few
j_call: TRBJ1-5
v_call: TRBV5-1
cdr3_nt: TGCGCCAGCAGCTTGAGCGGGGGGCAAGGTCAGCCCCAGCATTTT
cdr3_aa: CASSLSGGQGQPQHF

d_call: .
clone_size: few
j_call: TRBJ2-7
v_call: TRBV29-1
cdr3_nt: TGCAGCGTTGTCGCCGGAGGAGAGCAGTACTTC
cdr3_aa: CSVVAGGEQYF

d_call: .
clone_size: .
j_call: TRBJ2-2
v_call: TRBV7-3
cdr3_nt: TGTGCCAGCAGCTTAATGACGAGGGGGAACACCGGGGAGCTGTTTTTT
cdr3_aa: CASSLMTRGNTGELFF

d_call: .
clone_size: .
j_call: TRBJ2-1
v_call: TRBV20-1
cdr3_nt: TGCAGTGCTAGGGTCAAAGGATTTGGTGGGAATGAGCAGTTCTTC
cdr3_aa: CSARVKGFGGNEQFF

d_call: .
clone_size: .
j_call: TRBJ2-1
v_call: TRBV7-9
cdr3_nt: TGTGCCAGCAGCTTAAACTCCCAAGTCGGCAATGAGCAGTTCTTC
cdr3_aa: CASSLNSQVGNEQFF

d_call: TRBD1
clone_size: .
j_call: TRBJ2-5
v_call: TRBV7-2
cdr3_nt: TGTGCCAGCAGCTTGACGGTCACCGGGACAGTACTCCAAGAGACCCAGTACTTC
cdr3_aa: CASSLTVTGTVLQETQYF

d_call: .
clone_size: once
j_call: TRBJ1-3
v_call: TRBV4-1
cdr3_nt: TGCGCCAGCAGCCAACGCCTGGGTCTCGGAAACACCATATATTTT
cdr3_aa: CASSQRLGLGNTIYF

d_call: TRBD1
clone_size: many
j_call: TRBJ1-2
v_call: TRBV7-2
cdr3_nt: TGTGCCAGCAGCAGGACAGGGGCGGACTATGGCTACACCTTC
cdr3_aa: CASSRTGADYGYTF

d_call: .
clone_size: few
j_call: TRBJ1-2
v_call: TRBV6-1
cdr3_nt: TGTGCCAGCAACCCAGGGCTACTACAGTCCCAAAACTATGGCTACACCTTC
cdr3_aa: CASNPGLLQSQNYGYTF

d_call: TRBD2
clone_size: few
j_call: TRBJ2-1
v_call: TRBV20-1
cdr3_nt: TGCAGTGCTAGGAAAGCGGGAGGGTATGATGAGCAGTTCTTC
cdr3_aa: CSARKAGGYDEQFF

d_call: TRBD2
clone_size: .
j_call: TRBJ2-3
v_call: TRBV29-1
cdr3_nt: TGCAGCGTTGAGACTAGCGGGGCAGATACGCAGTATTTT
cdr3_aa: CSVETSGADTQYF

d_call: .
clone_size: .
j_call: TRBJ1-2
v_call: TRBV20-1
cdr3_nt: TGCAGTACTAGAGCCAGTGGCAGGGGAAACTATGGCTACACCTTC
cdr3_aa: CSTRASGRGNYGYTF

d_call: .
clone_size: few
j_call: TRBJ2-3
v_call: TRBV18
cdr3_nt: TGTGCCAGCTCACCGAACATTGGGGGCACAGATACGCAGTATTTT
cdr3_aa: CASSPNIGGTDTQYF

d_call: TRBD1
clone_size: few
j_call: TRBJ1-5
v_call: TRBV20-1
cdr3_nt: TGCAGTGCTAGAGGTATAACAGGGGCCAGCAATCAGCCCCAGCATTTT
cdr3_aa: CSARGITGASNQPQHF

d_call: .
clone_size: .
j_call: TRBJ2-1
v_call: TRBV5-6
cdr3_nt: TGTGCCAGCAGCTTGGGACTAGGGTCTGAGCAGTTCTTC
cdr3_aa: CASSLGLGSEQFF

d_call: .
clone_size: .
j_call: TRBJ2-2
v_call: TRBV3-1
cdr3_nt: TGTGCCAGCAGCCAATTCCTAGCGGGGGAGCTGTTTTTT
cdr3_aa: CASSQFLAGELFF

d_call: TRBD2
clone_size: .
j_call: TRBJ2-1
v_call: TRBV10-2
cdr3_nt: TGCGCCAGCAGTGAGTCCAGGACTAGCGGGAAGGTATCCTCCTACAATGAGCAGTTCTTC
cdr3_aa: CASSESRTSGKVSSYNEQFF

d_call: .
clone_size: .
j_call: TRBJ2-7
v_call: TRBV7-2
cdr3_nt: TGTGCCAGCAGCTCTAGCGGACAGTTACCCTACGAGCAGTACTTC
cdr3_aa: CASSSSGQLPYEQYF

d_call: TRBD1
clone_size: few
j_call: TRBJ1-1
v_call: TRBV20-1
cdr3_nt: TGCAGGGCCAGGGGACAGACCAAAGCTTTCTTT
cdr3_aa: CRARGQTKAFF

d_call: TRBD2
clone_size: .
j_call: TRBJ2-3
v_call: TRBV20-1
cdr3_nt: TGCAGTGCTAGAGGCGGGGGATTCCGAGATACGCAGTATTTT
cdr3_aa: CSARGGGFRDTQYF

d_call: .
clone_size: .
j_call: TRBJ2-2
v_call: TRBV3-1
cdr3_nt: TGTGCCAGCAGCCCAACTGGACAGTCAATCGGGGAGCTGTTTTTT
cdr3_aa: CASSPTGQSIGELFF

d_call: TRBD1
clone_size: .
j_call: TRBJ1-2
v_call: TRBV9
cdr3_nt: TGTGCCAGCAGCCCCCAAGGACAGGGAGGGGACTATGGCTACACCTTC
cdr3_aa: CASSPQGQGGDYGYTF

d_call: .
clone_size: .
j_call: TRBJ1-1
v_call: TRBV30
cdr3_nt: TGTGCCTGGATCTCGTTAAATTACGACAGCAAAAACACTGAAGCTTTCTTT
cdr3_aa: CAWISLNYDSKNTEAFF

d_call: .
clone_size: .
j_call: TRBJ2-7
v_call: TRBV5-1
cdr3_nt: TGCGCCAGCAGAGTTCGGTCTCCCTACGAGCAGTACTTC
cdr3_aa: CASRVRSPYEQYF

d_call: TRBD2
clone_size: few
j_call: TRBJ2-7
v_call: TRBV6-5
cdr3_nt: TGTGCCAGCAGTCGAGGGACTAGCGGTCTCGAGCAGTACTTC
cdr3_aa: CASSRGTSGLEQYF

d_call: .
clone_size: .
j_call: TRBJ1-2
v_call: TRBV20-1
cdr3_nt: TGCAGTGCTAGGGAGACAACAGCTAACTATGGCTACACCTTC
cdr3_aa: CSARETTANYGYTF

d_call: .
clone_size: .
j_call: TRBJ2-7
v_call: TRBV7-8
cdr3_nt: TGTGCCAGCAGCGCCCGGGACAAGCAGTACTTC
cdr3_aa: CASSARDKQYF

d_call: .
clone_size: .
j_call: TRBJ1-6
v_call: TRBV2
cdr3_nt: TGTGCCACCCGGCCGGCCGGGACGTCTAATTCACCCCTCCACTTT
cdr3_aa: CATRPAGTSNSPLHF

d_call: .
clone_size: .
j_call: TRBJ1-4
v_call: TRBV28
cdr3_nt: TGTGCCAGCAGTTTATTGCAGAAGAATGAAAAACTGTTTTTT
cdr3_aa: CASSLLQKNEKLFF

d_call: .
clone_size: .
j_call: TRBJ1-1
v_call: TRBV6-6
cdr3_nt: TGTGCCAGCAGGATGACGGACTACACTGAAGCTTTCTTT
cdr3_aa: CASRMTDYTEAFF

d_call: .
clone_size: few
j_call: TRBJ2-5
v_call: TRBV6-6
cdr3_nt: TGTGCCAGCAGCCTGTGGGCCCAAGAGACCCAGTACTTC
cdr3_aa: CASSLWAQETQYF

d_call: TRBD1
clone_size: .
j_call: TRBJ2-3
v_call: TRBV3-1
cdr3_nt: TGTGCCAGCAGCCAACAGGGGGATAGCACAGATACGCAGTATTTT
cdr3_aa: CASSQQGDSTDTQYF

d_call: .
clone_size: .
j_call: TRBJ2-7
v_call: TRBV19
cdr3_nt: TGTGCCAGTAGTATGAGGAGAAAAAACTCCTACGAGCAGTACTTC
cdr3_aa: CASSMRRKNSYEQYF

d_call: .
clone_size: .
j_call: TRBJ2-3
v_call: TRBV7-9
cdr3_nt: TGTGCCAGCAGCTTAGCGGGGTGGGATGGCACAGATACGCAGTATTTT
cdr3_aa: CASSLAGWDGTDTQYF